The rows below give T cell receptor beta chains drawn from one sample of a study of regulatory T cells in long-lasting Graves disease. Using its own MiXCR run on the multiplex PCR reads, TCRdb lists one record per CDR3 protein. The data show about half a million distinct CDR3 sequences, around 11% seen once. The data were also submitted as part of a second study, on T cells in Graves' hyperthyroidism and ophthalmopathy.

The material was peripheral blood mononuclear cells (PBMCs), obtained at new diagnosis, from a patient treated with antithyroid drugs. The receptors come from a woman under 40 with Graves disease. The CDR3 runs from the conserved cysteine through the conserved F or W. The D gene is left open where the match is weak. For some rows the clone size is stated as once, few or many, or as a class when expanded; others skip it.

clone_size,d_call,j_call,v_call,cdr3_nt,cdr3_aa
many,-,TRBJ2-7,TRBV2,TGTGCCAGCAGATTAGATACAGGCGTCGAGCAGTACTTC,CASRLDTGVEQYF
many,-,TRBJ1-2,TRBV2,TGTGCCAGCAGTGAGGGGATGGGCCGAGCTAACTATGGCTACACCTTC,CASSEGMGRANYGYTF
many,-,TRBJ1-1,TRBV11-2,TGTGCCAGCAGCTTAGAGCTTAACACTGAAGCTTTCTTT,CASSLELNTEAFF
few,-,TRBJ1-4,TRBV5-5,TGTGCCAGCAGGAGGACCGTTACAACTAATGAAAAACTGTTTTTT,CASRRTVTTNEKLFF
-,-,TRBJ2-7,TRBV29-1,TGCAGCGTCAAGGACAACTACGAGCAGTACTTC,CSVKDNYEQYF
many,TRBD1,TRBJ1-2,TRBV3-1,TGTGCCAGCAGCCAGGAGACCCAGGGGGGATATGGCTACACCTTC,CASSQETQGGYGYTF
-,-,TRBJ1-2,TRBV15,TGTGCCACCAGCAGAGAGCCCTCCGCCGTCTATGGCTACACCTTC,CATSREPSAVYGYTF
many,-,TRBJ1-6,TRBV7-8,TGTGCCAGCAGCTTAGCTGCCCCGCCATCGACCTCACCCCTCCACTTT,CASSLAAPPSTSPLHF
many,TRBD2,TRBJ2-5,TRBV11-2,TGTGCCAGCAGCCGTGGGACTAGCGGTCTGTCGGCCCAGTACTTC,CASSRGTSGLSAQYF
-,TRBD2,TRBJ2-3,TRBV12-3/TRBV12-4,TGTGCCAGCAGTCTTTCTGGGACTAGCGGGAGGGCCGGTACAGATACGCAGTATTTT,CASSLSGTSGRAGTDTQYF
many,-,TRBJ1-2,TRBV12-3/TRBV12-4,TGTGCCAGCAGTTTGGGAATTATGGGTGGCTACACCTTC,CASSLGIMGGYTF
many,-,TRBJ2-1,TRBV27,TGTGCCAGCAGCGCTATGGCAGGGGATGGTGAGCAGTTCTTC,CASSAMAGDGEQFF
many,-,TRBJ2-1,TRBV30,TGTGCCTGGAGTGTATATGCCTACAATGAGCAGTTCTTC,CAWSVYAYNEQFF
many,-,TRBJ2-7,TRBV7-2,TGTGCCAGCAGCTTATTGATTGACGAGCAGTACTTC,CASSLLIDEQYF
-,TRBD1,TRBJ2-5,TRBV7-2,TGTGCCAGCAGCTTGACCAGGGGGCACTGGGAGACCCAGTACTTC,CASSLTRGHWETQYF
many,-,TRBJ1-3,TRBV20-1,TGCAGTGCTAACTCTGGAAACACCATATATTTT,CSANSGNTIYF
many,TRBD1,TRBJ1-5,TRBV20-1,TGCAGTGCTAGTACGGGACAGGGGTCCTGGGCAAATCAGCCCCAGCATTTT,CSASTGQGSWANQPQHF
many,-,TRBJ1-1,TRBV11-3,TGTGCCAGCAGCTTAGTTTGGTGGAAGGGCACTGAAGCTTTCTTT,CASSLVWWKGTEAFF
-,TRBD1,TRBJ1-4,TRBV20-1,TGCGGTGCCGGGTTGGGACAGGGGAATGAAAAACTGTTTTTT,CGAGLGQGNEKLFF
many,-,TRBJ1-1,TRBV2,TGTGCCAGCAGCGAAGAGACAGAAGCTGAAGCTTTCTTT,CASSEETEAEAFF
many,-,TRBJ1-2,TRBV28,TGTGCCAGCAGTTCATCGACAATTAACTATGGCTACACCTTC,CASSSSTINYGYTF
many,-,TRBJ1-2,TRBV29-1,TGCAGCGTTCCGGATTCCTCAGGCTACACCTTC,CSVPDSSGYTF
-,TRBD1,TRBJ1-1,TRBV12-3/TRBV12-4,TGTGCCAGCAGTCGGGGGACAGTCAACACTGAAGCTTTCTTT,CASSRGTVNTEAFF
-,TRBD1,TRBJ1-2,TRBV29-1,TGCAGCGTCGAGGGACAGGGTACCTATGGCTACACCTTC,CSVEGQGTYGYTF
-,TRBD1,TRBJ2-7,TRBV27,TGTGCCAGCAGTTTAGCCGGGACAGGGGTCTACGAGCAGTACTTC,CASSLAGTGVYEQYF
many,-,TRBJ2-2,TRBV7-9,TGTGCCAGCAGCTCAGCACTCCACCTGAACACCGGGGAGCTGTTTTTT,CASSSALHLNTGELFF
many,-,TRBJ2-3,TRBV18,TGTGCCAGCTCATCCCCTCGCACAGATACGCAGTATTTT,CASSSPRTDTQYF
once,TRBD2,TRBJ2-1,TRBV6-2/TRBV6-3,TGTGCCAGCAGTTATTCCTTTATAGGGACTAGCGGTCCTTCATATGAGCAGTTCTTC,CASSYSFIGTSGPSYEQFF
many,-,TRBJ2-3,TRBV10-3,TGTGCCATCAGGGATACGGGCACAGATACGCAGTATTTT,CAIRDTGTDTQYF
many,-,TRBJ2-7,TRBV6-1,TGTGCCAGCACGGAAACCGGGACACGAATCTACGAGCAGTACTTC,CASTETGTRIYEQYF
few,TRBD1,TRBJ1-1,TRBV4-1,TGCGCCAGCAGCCCGGACAGGGGGCGCGGGAACACTGAAGCTTTCTTT,CASSPDRGRGNTEAFF
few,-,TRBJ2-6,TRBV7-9,TGTGCCAGCAGCTTAGCGGATACGGAGGATCCTAGCTCTGGGGCCAACGTCCTGACTTTC,CASSLADTEDPSSGANVLTF
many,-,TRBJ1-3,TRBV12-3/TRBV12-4,TGTGCCAGCAGTTCCAGGACGAGCGGAAACACCATATATTTT,CASSSRTSGNTIYF
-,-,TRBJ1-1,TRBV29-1,TGCAGCGGCCACCGGCTAAACACTGAAGCTTTCTTT,CSGHRLNTEAFF
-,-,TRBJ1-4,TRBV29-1,TGCAGCGTTGAATCGGAGACAGGTGGAAAACTGTTTTTT,CSVESETGGKLFF
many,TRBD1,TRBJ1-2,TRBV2,TGTGCCAGCATTGAGGGGGCGGTCTATGGCTACACCTTC,CASIEGAVYGYTF
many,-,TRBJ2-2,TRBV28,TGTGCCAGCAGTTTATATTTCCAGGGAAGGGACACCGGGGAGCTGTTTTTT,CASSLYFQGRDTGELFF
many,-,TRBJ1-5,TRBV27,TGTGCCAGCAGTTGGCGGGACGGCAATCAGCCCCAGCATTTT,CASSWRDGNQPQHF
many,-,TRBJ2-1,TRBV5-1,TGCGCCAGCAGCTTGGAAGCTAGTCTAGGGTACAATGAGCAGTTCTTC,CASSLEASLGYNEQFF
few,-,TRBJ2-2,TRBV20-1,TGCAGTGCTAGCGCCGAAGGGGCTACCGGGGAGCTGTTTTTT,CSASAEGATGELFF
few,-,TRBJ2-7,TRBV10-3,TGTGCCATCAGTGACCGACCCACCGAGCAGTACTTC,CAISDRPTEQYF
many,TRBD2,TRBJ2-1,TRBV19,TGTGCCAGTAGTATAGATCTCACTAGCGGGAGTTCCTACAATGAGCAGTTCTTC,CASSIDLTSGSSYNEQFF
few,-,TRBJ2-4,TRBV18,TGTGCCAGCTCACCACTTATCGCCGCTGGTGGCAAAAACATTCAGTACTTC,CASSPLIAAGGKNIQYF
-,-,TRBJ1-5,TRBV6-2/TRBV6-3,TGTGCCAGCAGTTACGGATATACAAGCAATCAGCCCCAGCATTTT,CASSYGYTSNQPQHF
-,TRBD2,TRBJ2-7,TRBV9,TGTGCCAGCAGCCCCCACCCGGGACTAGCGAACTACGAGCAGTACTTC,CASSPHPGLANYEQYF
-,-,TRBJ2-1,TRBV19,TGTGCCAGTAAATCAGGATTCTACAATGAGCAGTTCTTC,CASKSGFYNEQFF
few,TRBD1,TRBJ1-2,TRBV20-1,TGCAGTGCTCCGAGGACAGGCAACTCGGACTATGGCTACACCTTC,CSAPRTGNSDYGYTF
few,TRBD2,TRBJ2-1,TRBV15,TGTGCCACCAGCAGACAACGGACTAGCGGCTACAATGAGCAGTTCTTC,CATSRQRTSGYNEQFF
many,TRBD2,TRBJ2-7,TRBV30,TGTGCCTGGAGCCCACTAGCGGGAGCGTCCTACGAGCAGTACTTC,CAWSPLAGASYEQYF
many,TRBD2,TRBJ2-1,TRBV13,TGTGCCAGCAGCTTATGGACTAGCGGGAGCAATGAGCAGTTCTTC,CASSLWTSGSNEQFF
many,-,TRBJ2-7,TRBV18,TGTGCCAGCTCACCCTCCAGGACTGGGAGCTCCTACGAGCAGTACTTC,CASSPSRTGSSYEQYF
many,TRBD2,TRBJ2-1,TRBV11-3,TGTGCCAGCAGCTTAGGGGGCGGGAGGGCCTACAATGAGCAGTTCTTC,CASSLGGGRAYNEQFF
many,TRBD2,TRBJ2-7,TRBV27,TGTGCCAGCAAGTTTGGAGGACTAGCCAACTACGAGCAGTACTTC,CASKFGGLANYEQYF
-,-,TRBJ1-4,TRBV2,TGTGCCAGCACATTATTCCGGGTGAATGAAAAACTGTTTTTT,CASTLFRVNEKLFF
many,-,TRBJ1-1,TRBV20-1,TGCAGTGCTAGAGCCCGGGGGGGTCAACGAGCTTTCTTT,CSARARGGQRAFF
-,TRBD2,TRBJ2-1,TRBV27,TGTGCCAGCAGTTTTTTGGGGATAGCGGGAGGGCCAAGGAATGAGCAGTTCTTC,CASSFLGIAGGPRNEQFF
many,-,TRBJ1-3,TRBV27,TGTGCCAGCAGTCCGTTACCTGGAAACACCATATATTTT,CASSPLPGNTIYF